These 17 T cell receptor beta chains were all obtained from the same sample, sequenced in a study of cytotoxic CD8 clonotypes in ibrutinib-treated CLL. This table comes from immunoSEQ multiplex PCR, and its TCRdb copy is limited to in-frame clones, with some not included. The sample shows 130,000 or so clones, roughly 80% of them seen only once. Material: PBMCs, obtained after 12 months of ibrutinib treatment. The receptors stem from a human donor with chronic lymphocytic leukemia.

The sample holds a few counts of this clone. The CDR3 reads CASSSLLANEKLFF. The CDR3 bases are TGCGCCAGCAGCTCCTTGTTGGCTAATGAAAAACTGTTTTTT. This chain joins TRBV5-1 and TRBJ1-4; D ambiguous. Germline CDR1 is SGHRS and CDR2 is YFSETQ. The CDR3 loop spans 14 amino acids. Trimming cost V 3 bases and J 3 bases, with 9 bases left between them.

The genes are TRBV11-2 and TRBJ2-7; D possibly uses TRBD1 or TRBD2 (5 bases each). Germline V gene sequence: CDR1 SGHAT, CDR2 FQNNGV. V shed 3 bases and J shed 6 bases, with 12 bases lying between them. CDR3 length: 13 residues. CDR3 coding DNA: TGTGCCAGCAGCTTTCCTCAAGGGACCGAGCAGTACTTC. Its translation: CASSFPQGTEQYF.

The chain employs TRBV5-1 and TRBJ2-4; no firm D call. Between the trimmed V and J ends, which lost 0 bases and 5 bases, there was a span of 3 bases. The CDR3 runs to 12 residues. Germline lookup yields CDR1 SGHRS and CDR2 YFSETQ. The CDR3 loop reads CASSLEQNIQYF. Here the CDR3 DNA reads TGCGCCAGCAGCTTGGAACAAAACATTCAGTACTTC.

The rearrangement uses TRBV14 and TRBJ1-6, with TRBD1 matching 8 bases. Germline loops: CDR1 SGHDN, CDR2 FVKESK. Trimming at V came to 10 bases and at J to 7 bases, leaving 6 bases not matched to a gene. This CDR3 is built from 13 residues. The CDR3 loop reads CATSWDRNSPLHF. Written as DNA, the CDR3 is TGTGCCACCTCGTGGGACAGGAATTCACCCCTCCACTTT.

This sequence joins TRBV2 and TRBJ2-7, with 10 bases matching TRBD1. The CDR3 extends over 23 amino acids. The V gene end was trimmed by 7 bases and the J gene end by 2 bases; junction bases not matched to a gene: 32. Per germline, CDR1 SNHLY and CDR2 FYNNEI. The CDR3 DNA reads as TGTGCCAGCAAATTTCCCCGAAATGACAGGGGGCAACCCCCAGCCAGTGGTACCTACGAGCAGTACTTC. Translated, it gives CASKFPRNDRGQPPASGTYEQYF.

V is TRBV7-8 and J is TRBJ1-2; TRBD1 matches 7 bases. Trimming took 1 base from V and 8 from J; bases not matched to a gene: 7. The CDR3 runs 14 residues. The germline CDR1 and CDR2 sequences are SGHVS and FQNEAQ. The CDR3 protein is CASSLGDRAWGYTF. The CDR3 bases are TGTGCCAGCAGCTTAGGTGACAGGGCCTGGGGCTACACCTTC.

DNA of the CDR3: TGTGCCAGCAGCTTGGTTAAGGCATACAATGAGCAGTTCTTC. This sequence encodes CASSLVKAYNEQFF. V and J are TRBV5-6 and TRBJ2-1; D unresolved. The CDR3 is 14 amino acids. Germline CDR1 SGHDT, CDR2 YYEEEE. Trimming left V 0 bases short and J 4 bases short, with 8 bases between.

V and J are TRBV4-2 and TRBJ2-5; possibly TRBD1 for D (5 bases). The V end was cut by 5 bases, the J end by 2 bases, with 15 bases between. CDR3 length equals 15 residues. The germline gives CDR1 LGHNA, CDR2 YNFKEQ. CDR3 protein: CASSLASGAQETQYF. The DNA for the CDR3 is TGTGCCAGCAGCTTGGCTTCTGGGGCACAAGAGACCCAGTACTTC.

The CDR3 region has the DNA TGCGCCAGCACCGTCGGTTTGATCCTAGCGGGGGCCGAGCAGTACTTC. Encoded protein: CASTVGLILAGAEQYF. The chain recombines TRBV5-1 with TRBJ2-7; 10 bases fit TRBD2. After removal of 6 bases from V and 6 bases from J, the junction contained 15 bases not matched to a gene. Germline V gene data show CDR1 as SGHRS and CDR2 as YFSETQ. CDR3 size: 16 residues. The whole variable domain, filled in from reference TRBV5-1 and TRBJ2-7, reads KAGVTQTPRYLIKTRGQQVTLSCSPISGHRSVSWYQQTPGQGLQFLFEYFSETQRNKGNFPGRFSGRQFSNSRSEMNVSTLELGDSALYLCASTVGLILAGAEQYFGPGTRLTVT.

This clone has only a few counts. The genes are TRBV6-5 and TRBJ1-6; D is possibly TRBD1 (5 bases). Germline loops: CDR1 MNHEY, CDR2 SVGAGI. This CDR3 contains 12 residues. Trimming took 11 bases from V and 9 from J, leaving 14 bases between them. The CDR3 loop reads CAVSGGGSPLHF. In DNA form, the CDR3 reads TGTGCCGTGAGCGGGGGTGGTTCACCCCTCCACTTT.

The chain has TRBV16 and TRBJ2-7, with D tentatively TRBD1 (6 bases). V gave up 5 bases and J gave up 1 base, with 15 bases separating them. The CDR3 contains 15 residues. CDR1 KGHSY and CDR2 FQNENV come from the germline V gene. In DNA, the CDR3 is TGTGCCAGCAGCGACGGAGCAGGGGAGTCCTACGAGCAGTACTTC. Its protein product is CASSDGAGESYEQYF.

CDR3 coding DNA: TGTGCCAGCAGCCGGGACAGGGGCATTGAGCAGTTCTTC. Translation: CASSRDRGIEQFF. The chain couples TRBV28 to TRBJ2-1; 10 nucleotides line up with TRBD1. From germline, CDR1 is MDHEN and CDR2 SYDVKM. V trimming: 6 bases; J trimming: 9 bases; junction bases outside the gene matches: 5. CDR3 length equals 13 residues.

This sequence joins TRBV27 and TRBJ2-1, with 9 bases lining up with TRBD2. The CDR3 is 15 amino acids. With 7 bases clipped from V and 9 bases from J, the junction kept 13 bases outside the gene matches. Germline assignment: CDR1 MNHEY and CDR2 SMNVEV (reference sequence). The CDR3 region has the DNA TGTGCCAGCATGGGGACTAGCATGTCACACAGTGAGCAGTTCTTC. Residues: CASMGTSMSHSEQFF.

V usage is TRBV11-3 and J usage is TRBJ2-7, with D unclear. This CDR3 has 13 amino acids. Trimming removed 6 bases from V and 4 bases from J, with 13 bases in between. Looked up from germline, CDR1 is SGHNT and CDR2 is YENEEA. Here the CDR3 DNA reads TGTGCCAGCAGTCACGGGCCAGCATACGAGCAGTACTTC. Translated, it gives CASSHGPAYEQYF.

The chain combines TRBV7-8 with TRBJ2-3, with D possibly called TRBD1 or TRBD2 (5 bases each). This CDR3 comprises 15 residues. Germline CDR1 SGHVS, CDR2 FQNEAQ. Trimming left V 7 bases short and J 4 bases short, with 18 bases between. The CDR3, as DNA: TGTGCCAGCACGCTAACCGGGACGTTTCCAGATACGCAGTATTTT. It specifies CASTLTGTFPDTQYF.

The CDR3 here is CASSEFPPGGLSTDTQYF. In DNA form, the CDR3 reads TGTGCCAGCAGTGAATTTCCTCCGGGGGGTTTAAGCACAGATACGCAGTATTTT. The rearrangement uses TRBV6-1 and TRBJ2-3, with TRBD2 matching 7 bases. J lost 0 bases, V lost 2 bases, and 11 bases had no gene match. CDR1 and CDR2 (germline): MNHNS, SASEGT. The CDR3 extends over 18 amino acids.

This clone has only a few counts. The chain has TRBV11-2 and TRBJ1-4; D not resolved. The CDR3 has 13 amino acids. Germline CDR1 SGHAT, CDR2 FQNNGV. V was shortened by 3 bases and J by 5 bases, with 7 bases between the two germline ends. CDR3 region: CASSLVGNEKLFF. The CDR3 bases are TGTGCCAGCAGCTTGGTGGGGAATGAAAAACTGTTTTTT.